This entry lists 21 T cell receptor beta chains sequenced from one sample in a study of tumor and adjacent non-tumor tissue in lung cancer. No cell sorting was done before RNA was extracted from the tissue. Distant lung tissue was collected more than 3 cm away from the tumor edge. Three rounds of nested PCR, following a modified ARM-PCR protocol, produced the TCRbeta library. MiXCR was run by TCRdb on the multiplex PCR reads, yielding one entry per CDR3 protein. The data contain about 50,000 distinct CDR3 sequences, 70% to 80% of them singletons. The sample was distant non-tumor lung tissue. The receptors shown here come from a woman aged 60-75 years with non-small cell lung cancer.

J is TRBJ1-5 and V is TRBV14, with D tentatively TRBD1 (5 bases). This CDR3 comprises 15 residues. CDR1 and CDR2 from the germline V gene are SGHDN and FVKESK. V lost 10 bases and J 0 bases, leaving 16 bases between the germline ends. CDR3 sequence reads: CANRPRGHSNQPQHF. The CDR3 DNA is TGTGCCAACAGGCCTAGGGGTCATAGCAATCAGCCCCAGCATTTT.

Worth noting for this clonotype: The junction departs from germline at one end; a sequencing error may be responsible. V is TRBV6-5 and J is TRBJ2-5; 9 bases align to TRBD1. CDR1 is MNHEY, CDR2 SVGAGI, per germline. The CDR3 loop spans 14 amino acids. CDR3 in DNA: TGTGTCAGCAGTCGGACAGGGGATAAAAAGACCCAGTACTTC. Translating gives CVSSRTGDKKTQYF.

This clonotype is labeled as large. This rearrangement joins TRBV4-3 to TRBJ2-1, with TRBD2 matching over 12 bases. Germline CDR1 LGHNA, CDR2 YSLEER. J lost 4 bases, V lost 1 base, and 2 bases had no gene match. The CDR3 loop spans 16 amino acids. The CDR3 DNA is TGCGCCAGCAGCCAAGGGACTAGCGGGATTTACAATGAGCAGTTCTTC. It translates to CASSQGTSGIYNEQFF.

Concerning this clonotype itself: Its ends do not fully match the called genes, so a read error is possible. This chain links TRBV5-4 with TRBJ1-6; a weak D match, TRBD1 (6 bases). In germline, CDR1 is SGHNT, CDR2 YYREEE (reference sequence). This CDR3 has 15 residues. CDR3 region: CASSLGQDVWSPLPF. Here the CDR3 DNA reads TGTGCCAGCAGCTTGGGACAGGATGTATGGTCACCCCTCCCCTTT.

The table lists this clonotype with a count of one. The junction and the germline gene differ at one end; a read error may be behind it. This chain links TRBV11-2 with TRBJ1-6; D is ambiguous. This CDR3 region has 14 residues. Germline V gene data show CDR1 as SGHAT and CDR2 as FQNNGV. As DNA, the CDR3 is TGTGCCAGCAGCATAGAGGCATGTAATTCACCCCTCCACTTT. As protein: CASSIEACNSPLHF. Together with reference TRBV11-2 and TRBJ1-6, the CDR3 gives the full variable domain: EAGVAQSPRYKIIEKRQSVAFWCNPISGHATLYWYQQILGQGPKLLIQFQNNGVVDDSQLPKDRFSAERLKGVDSTLKIQPAKLEDSAVYLCASSIEACNSPLHFGNGTRLTVT.

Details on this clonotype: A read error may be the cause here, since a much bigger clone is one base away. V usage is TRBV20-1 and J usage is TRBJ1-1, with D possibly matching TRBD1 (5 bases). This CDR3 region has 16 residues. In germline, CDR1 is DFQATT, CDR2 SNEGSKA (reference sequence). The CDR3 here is CSARVYGQGMNIEAFF. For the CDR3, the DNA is TGCAGTGCTAGAGTTTACGGGCAGGGCATGAACATTGAAGCTTTCTTT.

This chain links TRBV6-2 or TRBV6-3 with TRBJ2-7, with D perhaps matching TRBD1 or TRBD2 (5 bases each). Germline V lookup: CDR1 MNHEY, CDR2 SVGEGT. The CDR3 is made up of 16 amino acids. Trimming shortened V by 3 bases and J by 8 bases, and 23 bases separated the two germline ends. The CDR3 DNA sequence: TGTGCCAGCAGTTATCTAGCACCGGGACCAAACCACAAGCAGTACTTC. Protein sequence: CASSYLAPGPNHKQYF.

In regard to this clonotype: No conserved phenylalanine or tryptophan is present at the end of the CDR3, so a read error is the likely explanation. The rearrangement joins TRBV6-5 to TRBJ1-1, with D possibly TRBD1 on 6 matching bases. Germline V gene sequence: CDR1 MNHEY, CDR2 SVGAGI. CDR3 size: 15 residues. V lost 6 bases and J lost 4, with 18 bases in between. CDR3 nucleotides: TGTGCCAGCAGGAATACTGGGGGCTGGAGCACTGAAGCTTTCCTT. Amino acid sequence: CASRNTGGWSTEAFL.

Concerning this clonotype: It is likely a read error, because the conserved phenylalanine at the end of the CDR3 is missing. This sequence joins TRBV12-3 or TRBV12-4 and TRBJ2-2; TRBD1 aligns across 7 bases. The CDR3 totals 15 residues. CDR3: CASRGRGSNTGELFY. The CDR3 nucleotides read TGTGCTAGCAGGGGCAGGGGGTCAAACACCGGGGAGCTGTTTTAT.

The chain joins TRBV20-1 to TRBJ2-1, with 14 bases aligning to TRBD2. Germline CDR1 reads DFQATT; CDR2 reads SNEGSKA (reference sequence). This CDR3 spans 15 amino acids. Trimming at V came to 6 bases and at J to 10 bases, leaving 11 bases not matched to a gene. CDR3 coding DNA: TGCAGTGCCAAAAGGGGACTAGCGGGAGATAAGGAGCAGTTCTTC. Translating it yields CSAKRGLAGDKEQFF.

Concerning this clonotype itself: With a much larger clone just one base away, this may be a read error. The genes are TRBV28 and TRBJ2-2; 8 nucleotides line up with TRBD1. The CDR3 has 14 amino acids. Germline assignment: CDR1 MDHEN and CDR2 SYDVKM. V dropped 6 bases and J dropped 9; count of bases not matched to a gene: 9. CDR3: CASRKSTGVRELFF. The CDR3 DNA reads TGTGCCAGCAGGAAGTCGACAGGGGTCAGGGAGCTGTTTTTT.

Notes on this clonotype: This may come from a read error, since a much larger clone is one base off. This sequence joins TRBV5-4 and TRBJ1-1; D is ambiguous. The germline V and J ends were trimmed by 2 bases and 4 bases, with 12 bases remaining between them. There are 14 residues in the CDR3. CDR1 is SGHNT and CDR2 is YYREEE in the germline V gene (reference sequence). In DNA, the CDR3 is TGTGCCAGCAGCTTTATTCCGAGGTGCACTGAAGCTTTCTTT. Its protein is CASSFIPRCTEAFF.

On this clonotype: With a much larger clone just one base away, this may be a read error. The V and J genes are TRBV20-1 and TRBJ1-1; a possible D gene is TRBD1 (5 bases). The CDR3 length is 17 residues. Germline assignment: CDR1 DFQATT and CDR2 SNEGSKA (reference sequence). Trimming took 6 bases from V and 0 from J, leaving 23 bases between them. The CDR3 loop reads CSAPVRDQTPLNTEAFF. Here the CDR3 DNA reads TGCAGTGCCCCAGTCCGGGACCAAACACCCCTGAACACTGAAGCTTTCTTT.

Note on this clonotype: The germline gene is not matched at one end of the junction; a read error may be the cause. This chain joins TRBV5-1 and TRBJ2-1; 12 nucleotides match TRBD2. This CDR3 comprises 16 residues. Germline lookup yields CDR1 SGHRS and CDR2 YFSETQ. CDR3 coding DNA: TGCGCCAGCTCGACTGTGACTAGCGGGAGTTCCGATGAGCAGTCCTTC. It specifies CASSTVTSGSSDEQSF.

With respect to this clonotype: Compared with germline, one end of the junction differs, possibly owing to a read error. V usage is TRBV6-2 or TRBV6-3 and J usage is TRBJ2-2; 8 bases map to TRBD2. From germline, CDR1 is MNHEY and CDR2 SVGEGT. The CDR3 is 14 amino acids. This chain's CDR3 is CASKGLENTGELLF. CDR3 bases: TGTGCCAGCAAGGGACTAGAGAACACCGGGGAGCTGCTTTTT.

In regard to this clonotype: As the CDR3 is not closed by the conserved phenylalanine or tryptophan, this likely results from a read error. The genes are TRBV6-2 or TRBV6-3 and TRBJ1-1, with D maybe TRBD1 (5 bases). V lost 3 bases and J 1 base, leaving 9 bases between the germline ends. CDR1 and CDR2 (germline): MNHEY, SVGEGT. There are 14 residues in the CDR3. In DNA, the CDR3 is TGTGCCAGCAGTTATCTCACAGGGAACACTGAAGCTTTCATT. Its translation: CASSYLTGNTEAFI.

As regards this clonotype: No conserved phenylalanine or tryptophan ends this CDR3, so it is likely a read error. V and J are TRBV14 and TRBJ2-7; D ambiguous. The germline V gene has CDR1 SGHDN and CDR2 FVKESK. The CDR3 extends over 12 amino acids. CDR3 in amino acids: CVSNPDRREQYL. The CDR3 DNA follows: TGTGTCAGCAACCCAGACCGCCGCGAGCAGTACTTA.

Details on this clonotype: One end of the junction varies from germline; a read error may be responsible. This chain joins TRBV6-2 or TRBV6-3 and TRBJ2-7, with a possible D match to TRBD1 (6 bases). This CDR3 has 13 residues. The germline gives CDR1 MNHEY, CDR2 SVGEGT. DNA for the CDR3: TGTGCCAGCAGTAGACAGGACTCCTACGAGCAATACTTC. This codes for CASSRQDSYEQYF.

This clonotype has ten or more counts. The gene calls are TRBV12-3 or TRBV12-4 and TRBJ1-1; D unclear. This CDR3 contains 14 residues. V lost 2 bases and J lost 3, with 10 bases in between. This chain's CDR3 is CASSLQSLDTEAFF. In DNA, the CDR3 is TGTGCCAGCAGTTTACAGAGCCTGGACACTGAAGCTTTCTTT.

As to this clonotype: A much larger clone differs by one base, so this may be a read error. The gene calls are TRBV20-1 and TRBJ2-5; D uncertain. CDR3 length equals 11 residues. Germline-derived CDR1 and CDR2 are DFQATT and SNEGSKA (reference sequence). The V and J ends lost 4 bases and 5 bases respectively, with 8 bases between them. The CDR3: CSAISSETQYF. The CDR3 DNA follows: TGCAGTGCTATTAGCAGCGAGACCCAGTACTTC.

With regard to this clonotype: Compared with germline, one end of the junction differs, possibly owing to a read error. In nucleotides, the CDR3 is TGTGCTAGCAGCGATATAACAGGGACGGTCTTTGGCTACACCTTC. Amino acid sequence: CASSDITGTVFGYTF. This chain links TRBV28 with TRBJ1-2; tentative D call: TRBD1 (6 bases). Germline V gene data show CDR1 as MDHEN and CDR2 as SYDVKM. The CDR3 loop spans 15 amino acids.